The next 3 T cell receptor beta chains were all read from a single sample in a study of radiotherapy plus CTLA-4 blockade in lung cancer. Sequencing used immunoSEQ multiplex PCR; TCRdb keeps in-frame clones, though not all of them. The table records 80,000 or so clones, around 81% of them present only once. This specimen consisted of peripheral blood, obtained from a patient treated with radiotherapy plus ipilimumab. All receptors come from a human donor with non-small cell lung cancer whose response to radiotherapy plus ipilimumab could not be evaluated. Some clones in this sample may be carry-over from other donors' samples.

In its sample, this clone was seen once. This chain uses TRBV20-1 with TRBJ2-5, with D unclear. Germline lookup yields CDR1 DFQATT and CDR2 SNEGSKA (reference sequence). V was clipped by 3 bases and J by 6 bases, with 8 bases between them. The CDR3 loop spans 11 amino acids. CDR3 sequence: CSARKKQTQYF. CDR3 DNA sequence: TGCAGTGCTAGGAAGAAGCAGACCCAGTACTTC.

The V and J genes are TRBV19 and TRBJ1-2, with 12 bases aligning to TRBD1. Trimming at V came to 7 bases and at J to 4 bases, leaving 13 bases not matched to a gene. Germline lookup yields CDR1 LNHDA and CDR2 SQIVND (reference sequence). The CDR3 runs 17 residues. The CDR3 protein is CASNLRPGTGGVYGYTF. The CDR3 DNA is TGTGCCAGTAATCTCAGACCCGGGACAGGGGGCGTCTATGGCTACACCTTC.

The chain combines TRBV5-6 with TRBJ2-2; maybe TRBD1 (6 bases). The length of the CDR3 is 16 residues. CDR1 is SGHDT and CDR2 is YYEEEE in the germline V gene. Between the trimmed V and J ends, which lost 4 bases and 0 bases, there was a span of 13 bases. CDR3 nucleotide sequence: TGTGCCAGCAGCCCGCAGGGGAACGCGAACACCGGGGAGCTGTTTTTT. Translating it yields CASSPQGNANTGELFF. Full variable domain (remainder filled in from reference TRBV5-6 and TRBJ2-2): DAGVTQSPTHLIKTRGQQVTLRCSPKSGHDTVSWYQQALGQGPQFIFQYYEEEERQRGNFPDRFSGHQFPNYSSELNVNALLLGDSALYLCASSPQGNANTGELFFGEGSRLTVL.